A single T cell receptor beta chain is shown here with its context. The antigen remains unidentified. Assay: immunoSEQ multiplex PCR; the TCRdb copy retains only in-frame clones and omits some. The data contain about 79,000 clones, 80% to 95% of them singletons. This CDR3 has 15 amino acids. Germline V gives CDR1 SGHAT, CDR2 FQNNGV. Losses at the gene ends were 5 bases for V and 4 bases for J; bases not matched to a gene: 5. The record originates from a study of OX40 agonist ivuxolimab in advanced cancers. Study-level background: Cohort: approximately 79% men, mean age about 60, aged about 20 to 80. Whole-study results and caveats: The mean number of expanded clones was higher in CD8+ T cells than in CD4+.

This rearrangement joins TRBV11-2 to TRBJ2-1; 10 nucleotides agree with TRBD1. Here the sequenced sample was CD4+ or CD8+ T cells sorted from blood, taken in a trial of the OX40 agonist ivuxolimab. The receptor's source is an adult with an advanced solid tumor such as melanoma, head and neck, liver or kidney cancer. CDR3 in DNA: TGTGCCAGCAGCAATGACAGGGGGCCGTACAATGAGCAGTTCTTC. This encodes CASSNDRGPYNEQFF.